The present entry profiles one T cell receptor (beta chain) with its context. The antigen is undetermined. Assay used: immunoSEQ multiplex PCR; TCRdb lists only in-frame clones, some missing. The sample lists around 60,000 clones, approximately 90% seen once, with 1.5% to 2.5% in the top ten. Time point here: week 11, during vaccination. Topical imiquimod was applied with each vaccine dose, which held 300 ug of mutant IDH1 20-mer peptide. The sample is drawn from a study of a mutant IDH1 vaccine in newly diagnosed glioma. Study as a whole: In weeks 1, 3, 5, 7, 11, 15, 19 and 23, patients were immunized, eight times in all. Vaccines were first given 4-6 weeks after radiotherapy alone, or with temozolomide cycles. Most patients had received both radiotherapy and temozolomide, the prior options being radiotherapy, temozolomide, or both.

There are 14 residues in the CDR3. Trimming took off 0 bases at V and 2 bases at J, with 6 bases between the two ends. Germline V gene data show CDR1 as SGHAT and CDR2 as FQNNGV. Study observations and caveats: Pseudoprogression showed no apparent link to changes in top peripheral T cell clonotypes.

The chain joins TRBV11-2 to TRBJ2-3; no clear D gene. The sequenced sample was PBMCs, obtained from a glioma patient whose treatment included an IDH1 peptide vaccine. The source is a man aged 40-49 years with glioma. Written as DNA, the CDR3 is TGTGCCAGCAGCTTAGACACCTACACAGATACGCAGTATTTT. This encodes CASSLDTYTDTQYF. Together with reference TRBV11-2 and TRBJ2-3, the CDR3 gives the full variable domain: EAGVAQSPRYKIIEKRQSVAFWCNPISGHATLYWYQQILGQGPKLLIQFQNNGVVDDSQLPKDRFSAERLKGVDSTLKIQPAKLEDSAVYLCASSLDTYTDTQYFGPGTRLTVL.